This T cell receptor beta chain was sequenced during a study of cytomegalovirus exposure and HLA in healthy donors. Study-level findings and limits: In a later analysis, common viral pathogens appeared linked to several of the most significant clusters. Upon later analysis, TCR association rates were observed to vary by HLA locus, being highest for DRB1 and lowest for HLA-C. The study put about 180 TCR beta chains on its list as cytomegalovirus-associated.

PCR used 60 Vbeta primers and 13 Jbeta primers. This table comes from immunoSEQ multiplex PCR, and its TCRdb copy is limited to in-frame clones, with some not included. The sample has roughly 120,000 clones, approximately 79% seen once; the top ten hold 6.2%. To note about this clone: The antigen is unknown.

The origin of this receptor is a man aged 30-40 years in good health and CMV-seropositive. Sequenced sample: PBMCs.

DNA for the CDR3: TGTGCCAGCAGCTTAGTAGGGGGACCGGGAGGTGAGTACTTC. It specifies CASSLVGGPGGEYF. The chain carries TRBV11-3 and TRBJ2-7, with D possibly matching TRBD2 (7 bases). Germline V gives CDR1 SGHNT, CDR2 YENEEA. V was trimmed by 1 base and J by 11 bases, leaving 18 bases between them. This CDR3 is built from 14 residues.